The clone carrying this T cell receptor beta chain has only a few counts. These data originate in a study of T cell changes during pregnancy in multiple sclerosis. The CDR3 covers 14 residues. Germline V gene data show CDR1 as SGHDN and CDR2 as FVKESK. The V end was cut by 1 base, the J end by 8 bases, with 14 bases between. Sequencing was performed with immunoSEQ multiplex PCR; in TCRdb, only in-frame clones are kept and a portion is missing. The profile covers some 69,000 clones, with 90% appearing a single time and more than 2% taken by the ten largest. V is TRBV14 and J is TRBJ1-2; unclear D gene. The specimen comprised peripheral blood, sampled in the second trimester of pregnancy. This TCR was recovered from a female donor in good health, enrolled as a control in a pregnancy study. CDR3 in amino acids: CASSQAGAGGGYTF. Written as DNA, the CDR3 is TGTGCCAGCAGCCAAGCTGGAGCGGGTGGAGGCTACACCTTC.